This T cell receptor beta chain is from a study of response to subunit inactivated influenza vaccine. This clonotype showed up many times. As yet, its antigen is unknown. TCRdb redid the calling of the RT-PCR reads with MiXCR, one entry per CDR3 protein. The data contain 500,000 to 600,000 distinct CDR3 sequences, approximately 15% of them singletons. V was clipped by 1 base and J by 2 bases, with 6 bases between them. The CDR3 runs to 13 residues. Study-wide findings and caveats: Few additional T cells are recruited per seasonal influenza vaccination, authors suggested.

The rearrangement joins TRBV12-3 or TRBV12-4 to TRBJ2-7; D unresolved. The sequenced sample was PBMCs from blood, obtained about 12 days after vaccination. The sequence was obtained from a man aged 45 to 65 who received an inactivated influenza vaccine. For the CDR3, the DNA is TGTGCCAGCAGTTTAGACTCTGCCTACGAGCAGTACTTC. It is translated as CASSLDSAYEQYF.